These 4 T cell receptor beta chains were sequenced from one sample in a study of blood T cell repertoires in COVID-19. Assay used: immunoSEQ multiplex PCR; TCRdb lists only in-frame clones, some missing. The sample shows 55,000 to 65,000 clones, around 90% of them seen only once. Material: peripheral blood. These receptors all come from a human donor with acute or convalescent COVID-19. The donor label of this sample is uncertain.

The chain employs TRBV7-2 and TRBJ2-5; 7 bases line up with TRBD2. The CDR3 contains 14 residues. J gave up 4 bases and V 5 bases, and 7 bases lay outside the gene matches. The germline V gene has CDR1 SGHTA and CDR2 FQGNSA. CDR3 in DNA: TGTGCCAGCAGCGATCGACTAGCTCGAGAGACCCAGTACTTC. As protein: CASSDRLARETQYF. Drawing the rest from reference TRBV7-2 and TRBJ2-5, the complete variable domain is GAGVSQSPSNKVTEKGKDVELRCDPISGHTALYWYRQSLGQGLEFLIYFQGNSAPDKSGLPSDRFSAERTGGSVSTLTIQRTQQEDSAVYLCASSDRLARETQYFGPGTRLLVL.

The chain employs TRBV19 and TRBJ2-1, with 9 bases aligning to TRBD2. The V gene's germline CDR1 is LNHDA and CDR2 SQIVND (reference sequence). The CDR3 runs to 14 residues. With 6 bases clipped from V and 9 bases from J, the junction kept 9 bases outside the gene matches. The CDR3 protein is CASSPRAGGREQFF. DNA for the CDR3: TGTGCCAGTAGCCCGAGAGCGGGGGGCCGTGAGCAGTTCTTC.

This clone was seen a handful of times. This chain joins TRBV9 and TRBJ2-6; D gene uncertain. CDR1 is SGDLS and CDR2 is YYNGEE in the germline V gene. This CDR3 is built from 17 residues. Trimming left V 2 bases short and J 0 bases short, with 12 bases between. The CDR3 sequence: CASSVIGGTSGANVLTF. The CDR3 DNA reads TGTGCCAGCAGCGTCATTGGCGGAACCTCTGGGGCCAACGTCCTGACTTTC.

The rearrangement links TRBV2 to TRBJ2-5; 7 nucleotides line up with TRBD2. Losses at the gene ends were 8 bases for V and 1 base for J; bases not matched to a gene: 10. Germline V gene sequence: CDR1 SNHLY, CDR2 FYNNEI. This CDR3 comprises 15 residues. CDR3 region: CASGGASGFQETQYF. The DNA for the CDR3 is TGTGCCAGCGGCGGGGCTAGCGGTTTCCAAGAGACCCAGTACTTC.